The entry below gives a single T cell receptor (beta chain) sequence along with its context. What it binds is not known. Germline CDR1 and CDR2: SGHAT and FQNNGV. The CDR3 length is 17 residues. Trimming took 3 bases from V and 1 from J; bases not matched to a gene: 5. These data come from a study of shared clonotypes between healthy human individuals. Positive CCR7 selection of CD45RO-negative cells yielded the naive CD8 cells, and terminally differentiated effector memory CD45RA+ cells were excluded. The protocol was immunoSEQ multiplex PCR, while the TCRdb copy is restricted to in-frame clones and leaves out a portion. The sample lists about 550,000 clones; less than 97% were seen once. Regarding the study as a whole: Sequencing depth was a factor that was expected to affect clonotype sharing among donors.

Sequenced input: naive CD8+ T cells sorted from blood. This rearrangement joins TRBV11-2 to TRBJ2-7; 14 bases agree with TRBD2. The sequence was obtained from a woman aged 25-40 years in good health. CDR3 amino acids: CASSLGLAGEKSYEQYF. CDR3 nucleotides: TGTGCCAGCAGCTTGGGACTAGCGGGAGAGAAGTCCTACGAGCAGTACTTC. The full variable domain, rest sourced from reference TRBV11-2 and TRBJ2-7, is EAGVAQSPRYKIIEKRQSVAFWCNPISGHATLYWYQQILGQGPKLLIQFQNNGVVDDSQLPKDRFSAERLKGVDSTLKIQPAKLEDSAVYLCASSLGLAGEKSYEQYFGPGTRLTVT.